This T cell receptor beta chain was sequenced for a study of blood T cell repertoires in COVID-19. Whole-study context: Acute-phase and convalescent COVID-19 samples originated in the United States, Italy and Spain. T cells, B-cell-depleted T cells, or PBMCs provided the cDNA or gDNA that served as material.

Germline V gene sequence: CDR1 SNHLY, CDR2 FYNNEI. This CDR3 has 15 residues. V gave up 1 base and J gave up 5 bases, with 14 bases separating them. Original data processing: Scientists estimated how many nucleated cells there were by amplifying reference gene primers. Libraries were prepared by immunoSEQ multiplex PCR; TCRdb keeps only in-frame clonotypes and omits some of them. For V, J and clone size, that table is used; D and trimming come from the DNA. Found here are over 120,000 clones, 84% of them singletons; the top ten hold 4.8%. The sample taken for sequencing was peripheral blood. This chain connects TRBV2 to TRBJ2-5, with TRBD1 as a possible D gene (5 bases). The clonotype comes from a human donor in a cohort sampled during active COVID-19. CDR3 DNA: TGTGCCAGCAGTGAAGAGAGGCAGGGTACTGAGACCCAGTACTTC. It encodes CASSEERQGTETQYF. The variable domain in full, completed from reference TRBV2 and TRBJ2-5, reads EPEVTQTPSHQVTQMGQEVILRCVPISNHLYFYWYRQILGQKVEFLVSFYNNEISEKSEIFDDQFSVERPDGSNFTLKIRSTKLEDSAMYFCASSEERQGTETQYFGPGTRLLVL.